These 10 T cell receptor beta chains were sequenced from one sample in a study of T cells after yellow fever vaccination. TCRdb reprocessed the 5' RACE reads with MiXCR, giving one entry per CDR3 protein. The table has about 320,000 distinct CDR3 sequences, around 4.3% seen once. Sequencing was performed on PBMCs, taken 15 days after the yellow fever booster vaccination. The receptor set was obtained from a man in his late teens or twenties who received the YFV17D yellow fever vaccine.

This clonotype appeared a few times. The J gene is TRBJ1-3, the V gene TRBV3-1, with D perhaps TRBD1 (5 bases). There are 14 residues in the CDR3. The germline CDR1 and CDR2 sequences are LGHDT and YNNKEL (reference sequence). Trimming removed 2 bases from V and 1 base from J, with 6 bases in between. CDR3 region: CASSQSGSGNTIYF. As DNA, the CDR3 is TGTGCCAGCAGCCAATCAGGGTCTGGAAACACCATATATTTT. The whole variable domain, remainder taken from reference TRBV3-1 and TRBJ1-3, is DTAVSQTPKYLVTQMGNDKSIKCEQNLGHDTMYWYKQDSKKFLKIMFSYNNKELIINETVPNRFSPKSPDKAHLNLHINSLELGDSAVYFCASSQSGSGNTIYFGEGSWLTVV.

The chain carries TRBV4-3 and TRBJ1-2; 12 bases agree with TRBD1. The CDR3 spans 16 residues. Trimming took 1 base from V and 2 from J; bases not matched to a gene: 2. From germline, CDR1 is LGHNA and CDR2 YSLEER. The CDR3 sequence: CASSQGDRGLNYGYTF. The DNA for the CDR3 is TGCGCCAGCAGCCAAGGGGACAGGGGGCTCAACTATGGCTACACCTTC.

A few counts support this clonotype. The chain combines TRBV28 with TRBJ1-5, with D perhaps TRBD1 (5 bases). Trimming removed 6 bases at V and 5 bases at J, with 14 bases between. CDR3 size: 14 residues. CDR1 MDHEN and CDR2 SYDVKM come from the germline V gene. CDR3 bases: TGTGCCAGCAGCCTCGTCACAGGACATCAGCCCCAGCATTTT. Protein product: CASSLVTGHQPQHF.

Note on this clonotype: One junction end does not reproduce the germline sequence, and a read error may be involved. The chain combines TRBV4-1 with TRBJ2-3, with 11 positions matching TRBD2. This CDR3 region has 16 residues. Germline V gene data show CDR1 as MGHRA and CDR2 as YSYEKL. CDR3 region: CASTQILAGGTDTQYF. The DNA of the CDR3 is TGCGCCAGCACCCAAATACTAGCGGGGGGCACAGATACGCAGTATTTT.

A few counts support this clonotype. The CDR3, as DNA: TGCGCCAGCCTCCTGGCTACTAGTAATGAAAAACTGTTTTTT. Its translation: CASLLATSNEKLFF. The rearrangement links TRBV5-1 to TRBJ1-4; D call uncertain. The CDR3 totals 14 residues. Germline V gives CDR1 SGHRS, CDR2 YFSETQ. V was trimmed by 7 bases and J by 4 bases, leaving 14 bases between them.

The CDR3 protein is CASSPGATEQETQYF. Here the CDR3 DNA reads TGTGCCAGCTCACCAGGGGCCACAGAGCAAGAGACCCAGTACTTC. V gene TRBV18 combines with J gene TRBJ2-5, with a possible D match to TRBD1 (5 bases). Germline-derived CDR1 and CDR2 are KGHSH and LQKENI. The CDR3 extends over 15 amino acids. Trimming shortened V by 2 bases and J by 2 bases, and 12 bases separated the two germline ends.

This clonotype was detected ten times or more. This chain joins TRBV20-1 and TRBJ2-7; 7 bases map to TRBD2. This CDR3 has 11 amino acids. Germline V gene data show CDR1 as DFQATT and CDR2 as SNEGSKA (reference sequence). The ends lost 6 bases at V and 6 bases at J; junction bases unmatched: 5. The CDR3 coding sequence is TGCAGTGCCGGCGGGAGATTCGAGCAGTACTTC. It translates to CSAGGRFEQYF.

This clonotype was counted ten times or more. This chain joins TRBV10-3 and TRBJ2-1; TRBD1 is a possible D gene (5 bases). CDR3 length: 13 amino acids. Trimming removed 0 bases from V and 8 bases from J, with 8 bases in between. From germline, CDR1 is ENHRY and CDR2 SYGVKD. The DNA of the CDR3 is TGTGCCATCAGTGAGTCAGGGGATCATGAGCAGTTCTTC. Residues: CAISESGDHEQFF.

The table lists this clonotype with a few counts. The chain's CDR3 is CATSRGEAGHGYTF. The CDR3 bases are TGTGCCACCAGCAGAGGCGAGGCGGGGCATGGCTACACCTTC. The chain recombines TRBV15 with TRBJ1-2; D perhaps matches TRBD1 (5 bases). Trimming took off 1 base at V and 6 bases at J, with 12 bases between the two ends. The CDR3 has 14 amino acids. Germline loops: CDR1 LNHNV, CDR2 YYDKDF (reference sequence). Full variable domain (outside the CDR3, taken from reference TRBV15 and TRBJ1-2): DAMVIQNPRYQVTQFGKPVTLSCSQTLNHNVMYWYQQKSSQAPKLLFHYYDKDFNNEADTPDNFQSRRPNTSFCFLDIRSPGLGDTAMYLCATSRGEAGHGYTFGSGTRLTVV.

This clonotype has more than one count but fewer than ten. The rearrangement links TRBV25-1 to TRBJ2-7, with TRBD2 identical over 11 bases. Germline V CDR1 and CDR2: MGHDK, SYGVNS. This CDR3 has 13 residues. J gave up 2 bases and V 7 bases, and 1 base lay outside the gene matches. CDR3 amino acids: CASTLAGAYEQYF. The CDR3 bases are TGTGCCAGCACACTAGCGGGGGCCTACGAGCAGTACTTC.